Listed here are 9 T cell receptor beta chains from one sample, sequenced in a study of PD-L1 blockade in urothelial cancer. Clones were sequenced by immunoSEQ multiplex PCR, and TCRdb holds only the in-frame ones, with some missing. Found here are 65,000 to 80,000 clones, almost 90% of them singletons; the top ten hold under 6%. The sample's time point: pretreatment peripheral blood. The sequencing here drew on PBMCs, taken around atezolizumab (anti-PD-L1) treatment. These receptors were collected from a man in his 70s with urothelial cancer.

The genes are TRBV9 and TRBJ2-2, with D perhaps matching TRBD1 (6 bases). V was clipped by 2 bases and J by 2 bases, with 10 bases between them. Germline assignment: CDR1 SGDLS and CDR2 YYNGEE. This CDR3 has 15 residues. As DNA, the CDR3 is TGTGCCAGCAGCGTTCGACAGGAAAACACCGGGGAGCTGTTTTTT. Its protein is CASSVRQENTGELFF.

The CDR3 sequence: CASSLFPSGSAGELFF. The CDR3 bases are TGTGCCAGCAGCTTATTCCCTAGCGGGAGTGCCGGGGAGCTGTTTTTT. V and J are TRBV11-2 and TRBJ2-2; TRBD2 matches 10 bases. Unmatched junction bases numbered 6, after V lost 2 bases and J lost 6 bases. The CDR3 is 16 amino acids. The germline CDR1 and CDR2 sequences are SGHAT and FQNNGV.

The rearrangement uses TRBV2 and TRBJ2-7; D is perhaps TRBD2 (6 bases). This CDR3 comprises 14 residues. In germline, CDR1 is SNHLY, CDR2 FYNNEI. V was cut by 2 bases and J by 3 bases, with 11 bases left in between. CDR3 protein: CASSEHGGYYEQYF. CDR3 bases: TGTGCCAGCAGTGAACACGGGGGATACTACGAGCAGTACTTC.

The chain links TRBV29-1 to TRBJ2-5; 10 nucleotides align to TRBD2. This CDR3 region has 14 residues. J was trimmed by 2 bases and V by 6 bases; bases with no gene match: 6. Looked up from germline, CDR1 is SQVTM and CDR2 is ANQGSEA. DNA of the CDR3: TGCAGCGTAGCCGGGACTAGCGTTCAAGAGACCCAGTACTTC. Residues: CSVAGTSVQETQYF. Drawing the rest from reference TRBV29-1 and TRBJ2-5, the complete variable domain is SAVISQKPSRDICQRGTSLTIQCQVDSQVTMMFWYRQQPGQSLTLIATANQGSEATYESGFVIDKFPISRPNLTFSTLTVSNMSPEDSSIYLCSVAGTSVQETQYFGPGTRLLVL.

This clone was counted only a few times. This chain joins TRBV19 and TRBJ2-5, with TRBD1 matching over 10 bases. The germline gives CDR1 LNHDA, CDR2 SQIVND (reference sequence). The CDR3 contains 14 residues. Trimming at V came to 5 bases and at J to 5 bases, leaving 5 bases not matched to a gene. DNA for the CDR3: TGTGCCAGTAGTGACAGGGGGCGCGGGGAGACCCAGTACTTC. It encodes CASSDRGRGETQYF. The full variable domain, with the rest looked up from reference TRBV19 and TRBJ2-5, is DGGITQSPKYLFRKEGQNVTLSCEQNLNHDAMYWYRQDPGQGLRLIYYSQIVNDFQKGDIAEGYSVSREKKESFPLTVTSAQKNPTAFYLCASSDRGRGETQYFGPGTRLLVL.

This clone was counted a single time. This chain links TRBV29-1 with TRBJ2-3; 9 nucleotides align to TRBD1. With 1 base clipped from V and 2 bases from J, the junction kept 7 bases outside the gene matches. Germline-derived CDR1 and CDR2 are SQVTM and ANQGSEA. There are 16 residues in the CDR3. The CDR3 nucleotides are TGCAGCGTTGAAGGGGGGACAGGGTATGACACAGATACGCAGTATTTT. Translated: CSVEGGTGYDTDTQYF.

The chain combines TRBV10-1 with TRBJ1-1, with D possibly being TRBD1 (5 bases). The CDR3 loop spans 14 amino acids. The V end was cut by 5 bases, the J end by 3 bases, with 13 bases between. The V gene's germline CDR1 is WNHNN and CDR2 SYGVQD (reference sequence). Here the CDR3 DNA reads TGCGCCAGCAGTCAGGGAACCCACGACACTGAAGCTTTCTTT. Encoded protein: CASSQGTHDTEAFF.

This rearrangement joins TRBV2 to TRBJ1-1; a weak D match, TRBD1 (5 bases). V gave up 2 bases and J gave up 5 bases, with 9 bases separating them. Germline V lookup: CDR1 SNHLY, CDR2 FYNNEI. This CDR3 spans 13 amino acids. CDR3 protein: CASSERGVTEAFF. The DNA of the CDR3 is TGTGCCAGCAGTGAACGGGGGGTGACTGAAGCTTTCTTT. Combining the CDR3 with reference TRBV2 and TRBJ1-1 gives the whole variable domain EPEVTQTPSHQVTQMGQEVILRCVPISNHLYFYWYRQILGQKVEFLVSFYNNEISEKSEIFDDQFSVERPDGSNFTLKIRSTKLEDSAMYFCASSERGVTEAFFGQGTRLTVV.

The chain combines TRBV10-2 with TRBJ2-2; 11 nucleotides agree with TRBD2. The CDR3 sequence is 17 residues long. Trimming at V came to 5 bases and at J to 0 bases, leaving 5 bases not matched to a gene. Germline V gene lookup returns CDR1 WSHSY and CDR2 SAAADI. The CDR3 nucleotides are TGCGCCAGCAGTATGACTAGCGGGAAGGCGAACACCGGGGAGCTGTTTTTT. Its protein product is CASSMTSGKANTGELFF.